This is a list of T cell receptor beta chains from one sample in a study of shared clonotypes between healthy human individuals. Sequencing was performed with immunoSEQ multiplex PCR; in TCRdb, only in-frame clones are kept and a portion is missing. The sample holds approximately 740,000 clones, 80% to 95% seen once. The sequenced sample consisted of naive CD8+ T cells sorted from blood. The receptors were gathered from a man aged 25-45 years in good health. Each CDR3 is given with its conserved first and last residue. The order of the fields is clone size, D gene, J gene, V gene, CDR3 DNA, CDR3 protein. A D gene is named only where the DNA matches it firmly. A row's size may be missing; if present it is once, few, many or a size class.

NA | NA | TRBJ1-1 | TRBV7-9 | TGTGCCAGCAGCTTTCGGTTTCCTGAAGCTTTCTTT | CASSFRFPEAFF
NA | TRBD2 | TRBJ2-3 | TRBV7-9 | TGTGCCAGCAGCTCGACTAGCGCAGATACGCAGTATTTT | CASSSTSADTQYF
once | NA | TRBJ2-3 | TRBV19 | TGTGCCAGTAGTATAGTTGGAGATACGCAGTATTTT | CASSIVGDTQYF
NA | NA | TRBJ2-1 | TRBV28 | TGTGCCAGCGAGGGGGGAGGGGGATATGAGCAGTTCTTC | CASEGGGGYEQFF
once | NA | TRBJ2-5 | TRBV13 | TGTGCCAGCAGCCACGGGCCGACCCAGTACTTC | CASSHGPTQYF
NA | TRBD1 | TRBJ1-2 | TRBV27 | TGTGCCAGCAGTTCCTCGGGACAGCCCTATGGCTACACCTTC | CASSSSGQPYGYTF
NA | NA | TRBJ1-2 | TRBV28 | TGTGCCAGCAGGCCCGGACGGACAGCCTATGGCTACACCTTC | CASRPGRTAYGYTF
once | NA | TRBJ2-7 | TRBV27 | TGTGCCAGCAGTCCTGAACAGGGAAGTCACTACGAGCAGTACTTC | CASSPEQGSHYEQYF
NA | NA | TRBJ1-5 | TRBV4-1 | TGCGCCAGCAGCCAAGATCTTTGGGGACGCCCCAATCAGCCCCAGCATTTT | CASSQDLWGRPNQPQHF
NA | NA | TRBJ1-1 | TRBV5-5 | TGTGCCAGCAGCTTGGATGGCAGGGCGAAGACTGAAGCTTTCTTT | CASSLDGRAKTEAFF
NA | NA | TRBJ2-1 | TRBV29-1 | TGCAGCGCCACAAAGGCGGAATCCTACAATGAGCAGTTCTTC | CSATKAESYNEQFF
NA | NA | TRBJ2-7 | TRBV7-8 | TGTGCCAGCAGCTTCTCGGCAGGTAACTACGAGCAGTACTTC | CASSFSAGNYEQYF
NA | NA | TRBJ1-1 | TRBV10-1 | TGCGCCAGCAGTGAGACGGGACAACTGAACACTGAAGCTTTCTTT | CASSETGQLNTEAFF